What follows are 24 T cell receptor beta chains derived from one specimen sequenced in a study of CD8+CD57+ T cells in acquired aplastic anemia. CD8+CD57+ cell expansion, shown by flow cytometry, had occurred in the patients selected for sequencing. TCR beta VDJ and CDR3 profiling used genomic DNA as template. TCRdb ran MiXCR on the reads and lists one entry per CDR3 protein. The table has 200,000 to 300,000 distinct CDR3 sequences, approximately 82% seen once. The sample consisted of sorted CD4+, CD8+, or CD8+CD57+ T cells (not recorded which) from PBMCs. The receptors derive from a human donor with aplastic anemia.

The chain has TRBV6-1 and TRBJ2-1; TRBD1 might be the D (6 bases). V shed 4 bases and J shed 8 bases, with 21 bases lying between them. The length of the CDR3 is 16 residues. CDR1 is MNHNS, CDR2 SASEGT, per germline. The DNA for the CDR3 is TGTGCCAGCAGTGGTGGGGGCGGAAACGGTCAGGATGAGCAGTTCTTC. Translated: CASSGGGGNGQDEQFF.

The table lists this clonotype with a few counts. The rearrangement links TRBV7-8 to TRBJ2-2; unclear D gene. Trimming took 1 base from V and 7 from J, leaving 13 bases between them. Per the germline V gene, CDR1 is SGHVS and CDR2 is FQNEAQ. This CDR3 has 15 residues. The CDR3 DNA reads as TGTGCCAGCAGCTTAGTGGTACCTCCAAGCGGGGAGCTGTTTTTT. Amino acids: CASSLVVPPSGELFF.

As regards this clonotype: One junction end does not reproduce the germline sequence, and a read error may be involved. The CDR3 protein is CASSLAGGPDALFF. In DNA, the CDR3 is TGTGCCAGCAGCTTGGCGGGAGGCCCTGATGCGTTGTTTTTT. This chain uses TRBV7-2 with TRBJ2-3; TRBD2 matches at 8 bases. Germline CDR1 SGHTA, CDR2 FQGNSA. The CDR3 contains 14 residues.

On this clonotype: Relative to the germline gene, one junction end is altered; a read error may explain this. The V and J genes are TRBV7-2 and TRBJ2-1; possibly TRBD1 for D (6 bases). From germline, CDR1 is SGHTA and CDR2 FQGNSA. The CDR3 totals 13 residues. CDR3 protein: CASSFDPDGTHLF. The CDR3, as DNA: TGTGCCAGCAGCTTTGATCCAGACGGGACACACCTTTTC.

The V gene is TRBV7-2, the J gene TRBJ2-5; no clear D gene. CDR3 length equals 14 residues. Per germline, CDR1 SGHTA and CDR2 FQGNSA. The V and J ends lost 5 bases and 5 bases respectively, with 15 bases between them. The CDR3 reads CASSPAEFHETQYF. The CDR3 coding sequence is TGTGCCAGCAGCCCGGCGGAGTTTCACGAGACCCAGTACTTC.

Only a few counts were recorded for this clonotype. J is TRBJ1-2 and V is TRBV10-1; D remains ambiguous. The CDR3 totals 14 residues. V gave up 6 bases and J gave up 3 bases, with 14 bases separating them. The germline CDR1 and CDR2 sequences are WNHNN and SYGVQD (reference sequence). The CDR3 is CASRVPGGYYGYTF. CDR3 in DNA: TGCGCCAGCAGAGTCCCTGGTGGATACTATGGCTACACCTTC.

About this clonotype itself: The CDR3 ends on some other residue instead of the conserved phenylalanine or tryptophan, so this is likely a read error. The DNA is omitted, as the CDR3 cannot be located on it reliably, and the CDR3 follows TCRdb's listing. The rearrangement uses TRBV9 and TRBJ2-3; the tabulated D call, TRBD2, remains unverified against the DNA. The CDR3 region is 13 residues in length, termini included. Germline CDR1 SGDLS, CDR2 YYNGEE. CDR3 protein: CASSVGGSRTQSL.

This rearrangement joins TRBV5-8 to TRBJ2-1; TRBD2 matches at 8 bases. The CDR3 is 14 amino acids. Germline V CDR1 and CDR2: SGHTS, YDEGEE. After removal of 3 bases from V and 12 bases from J, the junction contained 11 bases not matched to a gene. CDR3 coding DNA: TGTGCCAGCAGCTCCCATACCGGCGGGGGGAGGCAGTTCTTC. Translation gives CASSSHTGGGRQFF.

The rearrangement joins TRBV9 to TRBJ2-6; D might be TRBD2 (5 bases). CDR3 length equals 16 residues. Deletions cut 4 bases from V and 13 bases from J, with 24 bases between. Looked up from germline, CDR1 is SGDLS and CDR2 is YYNGEE. The CDR3, as DNA: TGTGCCAGCAGCTTAGGGTGTGACTACGGGTCTTATGTCCTGACTTTC. This gives the protein CASSLGCDYGSYVLTF.

This chain connects TRBV5-6 to TRBJ2-7; 7 positions match TRBD2. The CDR3 runs 16 residues. Losses at the gene ends were 0 bases for V and 4 bases for J; bases not matched to a gene: 10. Per the germline V gene, CDR1 is SGHDT and CDR2 is YYEEEE. The CDR3 here is CASSLERGGSGYEQYV. CDR3 coding DNA: TGTGCCAGCAGCTTGGAGAGGGGCGGGAGTGGGTACGAGCAGTACGTC.

The DNA of the CDR3 is TGTGCCAGCAGCTTAGCGGGAGGTCCCGGGACGCATTATCAGTTCTTC. This encodes CASSLAGGPGTHYQFF. The gene calls are TRBV7-8 and TRBJ2-1, with D maybe TRBD2 (6 bases). Germline V CDR1 and CDR2: SGHVS, FQNEAQ. Trimming stripped 0 bases from V and 13 bases from J, with 22 bases between. CDR3 length: 16 amino acids. Full variable domain (outside the CDR3, taken from reference TRBV7-8 and TRBJ2-1): GAGVSQSPRYKVAKRGQDVALRCDPISGHVSLFWYQQALGQGPEFLTYFQNEAQLDKSGLPSDRFFAERPEGSVSTLKIQRTQQEDSAVYLCASSLAGGPGTHYQFFGPGTRLTVL.

The chain uses TRBV7-3 and TRBJ2-6; D may be TRBD1 (6 bases). V was shortened by 7 bases and J by 11 bases, with 24 bases between the two germline ends. The CDR3 totals 16 residues. The germline V gene encodes CDR1 SGHTA and CDR2 FQGTGA. Written as DNA, the CDR3 is TGTGCCAGCACAAGACAGGCCAACTCCGGGGAACACGTCCTGACTTTC. Translation: CASTRQANSGEHVLTF.

Turning to this clonotype: Germline and junction disagree at one end, which may indicate a read error. This sequence joins TRBV9 and TRBJ2-5, with D unclear. The CDR3 is 14 amino acids. Germline V gene lookup returns CDR1 SGDLS and CDR2 YYNGEE. The CDR3 spells CATSAGSAEETQYF. For the CDR3, the DNA is TGTGCCACCAGCGCAGGCAGCGCGGAAGAGACCCAGTACTTC.

At least ten counts were recorded for this clonotype. A read error is likely, as this CDR3 ends without the conserved phenylalanine or tryptophan. No DNA is shown, since the ends of the CDR3 on it are uncertain; the CDR3 is the one TCRdb lists. The CDR3 spells CASSGLAGNTGEL. The J gene is TRBJ2-3, the V gene TRBV9; the DNA was not used to check the table's D call, TRBD2. Per the germline V gene, CDR1 is SGDLS and CDR2 is YYNGEE. The CDR3 numbers 13 amino acids, ends counted.

The chain is built from TRBV5-5 and TRBJ2-1, with a possible D match to TRBD2 (6 bases). Trimming took 4 bases from V and 2 from J, leaving 13 bases between them. CDR3 length equals 15 residues. Germline lookup yields CDR1 SGHKS and CDR2 YYEKEE (reference sequence). The CDR3 nucleotides read TGTGCCAGCAGCCAAGATAGCGGAGCCTACAATGAGCAGTTCTTC. Amino acids: CASSQDSGAYNEQFF.

As for this clonotype: The junction and the germline gene differ at one end; a read error may be behind it. This sequence joins TRBV9 and TRBJ2-3, with a tentative D call TRBD1 (5 bases). In germline, CDR1 is SGDLS, CDR2 YYNGEE. There are 13 residues in the CDR3. In DNA, the CDR3 is TGTGCCAGCGGCGTAGGGGCCGCAACTCCGCATTATTTT. As protein: CASGVGAATPHYF. The whole variable domain, filled in from reference TRBV9 and TRBJ2-3, reads DSGVTQTPKHLITATGQRVTLRCSPRSGDLSVYWYQQSLDQGLQFLIQYYNGEERAKGNILERFSAQQFPDLHSELNLSSLELGDSALYFCASGVGAATPHYFGPGTRLTVL.

V usage is TRBV5-6 and J usage is TRBJ2-3, with D maybe TRBD2 (6 bases). Germline V CDR1 and CDR2: SGHDT, YYEEEE. The length of the CDR3 is 16 residues. Trimming took 3 bases from V and 2 from J, leaving 16 bases between them. The CDR3 bases are TGTGCCAGCAGCTCAACAGGAGGGGATCACACAGATACGCAGTATTTT. It yields the protein CASSSTGGDHTDTQYF.

This clonotype was seen repeatedly, ten times or more. The V call is TRBV7-9, the J call TRBJ1-1; D gene uncertain. The CDR3 totals 11 residues. Germline assignment: CDR1 SEHNR and CDR2 FQNEAQ (reference sequence). The V gene lost 0 bases and the J gene lost 7 bases, with 3 bases spanning the gap. The CDR3 DNA follows: TGTGCCAGCAGCTTAGCCCTTGAAGCTTTCTTT. Translated, it gives CASSLALEAFF.

V gene TRBV7-3 combines with J gene TRBJ2-4, with TRBD2 matching over 10 bases. V trimming: 5 bases; J trimming: 13 bases; junction bases outside the gene matches: 14. Germline V gene lookup returns CDR1 SGHTA and CDR2 FQGTGA. The CDR3 spans 15 residues. The CDR3 loop is CASSARTSGIDTQYF. CDR3 DNA sequence: TGTGCCAGCAGCGCCAGGACTAGCGGAATAGATACGCAGTACTTC.

The chain has TRBV5-1 and TRBJ1-2; D uncertain. The CDR3 is 16 amino acids. CDR1 and CDR2 from the germline V gene are SGHRS and YFSETQ. Trimming stripped 0 bases from V and 8 bases from J, with 20 bases between. CDR3 in amino acids: CASSLAADTQEKGYTF. CDR3 DNA: TGCGCCAGCAGCTTGGCGGCAGATACGCAAGAGAAGGGCTACACCTTC.

Concerning this clonotype: The conserved closing phenylalanine or tryptophan is absent in this CDR3, likely reflecting a read error. Because the CDR3's place on the DNA is in doubt, the DNA is left out and the CDR3 is given as listed by TCRdb. J is TRBJ2-3 and V is TRBV7-2. The CDR3 sequence runs 13 residues, both termini included. Germline V gene data show CDR1 as SGHTA and CDR2 as FQGNSA. The CDR3 is CASSLGGTDNSPL.

In regard to this clonotype: The germline gene is not matched at one end of the junction; a read error may be the cause. Written as DNA, the CDR3 is TGTGCCACCTTGGCAGGGGACACCGGGGCCCTGTATTTT. As protein: CATLAGDTGALYF. The gene calls are TRBV24-1 and TRBJ1-5, with a weak D call TRBD1 (6 bases). This CDR3 spans 13 amino acids. The germline V gene has CDR1 KGHDR and CDR2 SFDVKD.

The chain carries TRBV5-6 and TRBJ1-2; D might be TRBD1 (5 bases). CDR1 and CDR2 from the germline V gene are SGHDT and YYEEEE. The CDR3 has 13 amino acids. V shed 0 bases and J shed 12 bases, with 15 bases lying between them. In nucleotides, the CDR3 is TGTGCCAGCAGCTTGGAACAGGAACGTACCAACACCTTC. Translating gives CASSLEQERTNTF. Variable domain in full (rest from reference TRBV5-6 and TRBJ1-2): DAGVTQSPTHLIKTRGQQVTLRCSPKSGHDTVSWYQQALGQGPQFIFQYYEEEERQRGNFPDRFSGHQFPNYSSELNVNALLLGDSALYLCASSLEQERTNTFGSGTRLTVV.

The gene calls are TRBV11-1 and TRBJ2-2, with D uncertain. The CDR3 totals 13 residues. The germline V gene has CDR1 SGHAT and CDR2 FQDESV (reference sequence). The V end lost 5 bases, the J end lost 5 bases, and 9 bases lay between the germline ends. CDR3 nucleotide sequence: TGTGCCAGCAGCGCCGATAGTACCGGGGAGCTGTTTTTT. Encoded protein: CASSADSTGELFF.